This T cell receptor (beta chain) was sequenced in a study of T cell repertoires in cytomegalovirus infection. Trimming removed 6 bases from V and 8 bases from J; junction bases left unmatched: 22. This CDR3 contains 18 residues. Germline values: CDR1 MDHEN, CDR2 SYDVKM. This clonotype has a handful of counts. Its antigen is still unknown. Using its own MiXCR run on the reads, TCRdb lists one record per CDR3 protein. The sample has 110,000 to 150,000 distinct CDR3 sequences, 25% to 35% seen once. Source: CD8+ T cells from cultured PBMCs, taken from culture after CMV antigen stimulation. The receptor was derived from a human donor in good health (CMV status not recorded). Some clones in this sample may be carry-over from other donors' samples. The rearrangement links TRBV28 to TRBJ2-1; TRBD1 agrees at 7 bases. CDR3 residues: CASRLRYIDRDEGDEQFF. CDR3 in DNA: TGTGCCAGCAGGCTAAGGTACATCGACAGGGATGAAGGCGATGAGCAGTTCTTC.